These 2 T cell receptor beta chains were sequenced from one sample in a study of blood T cell repertoires in COVID-19. Data came from immunoSEQ multiplex PCR; TCRdb stores just in-frame clones and leaves some out. Of about 140,000 clones in the sample, about 80% were seen once. The sequenced sample was peripheral blood. The origin of the receptors is an older woman with acute or convalescent COVID-19.

The chain has TRBV4-1 and TRBJ2-2, with 11 positions matching TRBD1. CDR1 is MGHRA and CDR2 is YSYEKL in the germline V gene. The CDR3 extends over 16 amino acids. V trimming: 5 bases; J trimming: 6 bases; junction bases outside the gene matches: 8. The CDR3 bases are TGCGCCAGCAGCTCCCGGACAGGGGGCGCCGCCGGGGAGCTGTTTTTT. Translation gives CASSSRTGGAAGELFF.

CDR3 DNA sequence: TGTGCCAGCACCGAGGGACAGGGCGGCAATCAGCCCCAGCATTTT. It specifies CASTEGQGGNQPQHF. V usage is TRBV6-5 and J usage is TRBJ1-5; 9 bases are a match to TRBD1. The CDR3 runs 15 residues. V was pared by 7 bases and J by 2 bases, with 6 bases of the junction left unmatched. CDR1 is MNHEY and CDR2 is SVGAGI in the germline V gene.